In its sample, the clone carrying this T cell receptor (beta chain) was seen a few times. Antigen specificity is unknown. The record originates from a study of T cells in Graves' hyperthyroidism and ophthalmopathy. Findings of the study overall: Classification by a 13 V-J model distinguished ophthalmopathy from stable hyperthyroidism.

Amplified TCR beta CDR3 regions came from RNA transcripts. The HTBI primer set served for first-round RT-PCR of the TCR CDR3. TCRdb re-analysed the multiplex PCR reads in MiXCR, keeping a single row per CDR3 protein. This table holds 500,000 or so distinct CDR3 sequences, roughly 16% found once. CDR3 length: 14 amino acids. The ends were cut back, 5 bases at V and 1 base at J, with 11 bases in the middle. CDR1 and CDR2 (germline): MDHEN, SYDVKM. Researchers barred patients who had uncontrolled infection, other autoimmune disease, pregnancy or lactation. Source material: blood. The sequence was collected from a woman between 25 and 40 years old with Graves' ophthalmopathy. The chain uses TRBV28 and TRBJ2-5; D is undetermined. This chain's CDR3 is CASSPSAFQETQYF. CDR3 nucleotide sequence: TGTGCCAGCAGTCCCTCAGCGTTCCAAGAGACCCAGTACTTC.